Following are 27 T cell receptor beta chains from one sample sequenced in a study of immune evolution from preneoplasia to lung adenocarcinoma. Using immunoSEQ multiplex PCR, the repertoire was profiled, and TCRdb retains in-frame clones only, with some absent. Among over 3,500 clones listed, roughly three quarters were seen once. The material sequenced was FFPE invasive lung adenocarcinoma tissue. The source of these receptors is a person aged 70 to 79 with invasive lung adenocarcinoma. Some clones in this sample may be carry-over from other donors' samples.

The chain uses TRBV6-1 and TRBJ1-4; possible D gene TRBD1, 6 bases. The CDR3 contains 15 residues. V was clipped by 4 bases and J by 5 bases, with 14 bases between them. Germline values: CDR1 MNHNS, CDR2 SASEGT. The CDR3 bases are TGTGCCAGCAGTGGTACAGGGCAGATCAATGAAAAACTGTTTTTT. Protein product: CASSGTGQINEKLFF.

This clone was seen once. This chain joins TRBV5-1 and TRBJ1-5; 7 bases map to TRBD1. V gave up 4 bases and J gave up 6 bases; unmatched junction bases: 7. Germline V gene lookup returns CDR1 SGHRS and CDR2 YFSETQ. This CDR3 region has 14 residues. CDR3 DNA: TGCGCCAGCAGCACCGGACAGGAGGGTCAGCCCCAGCATTTT. It codes for CASSTGQEGQPQHF. Full variable domain (outside the CDR3, taken from reference TRBV5-1 and TRBJ1-5): KAGVTQTPRYLIKTRGQQVTLSCSPISGHRSVSWYQQTPGQGLQFLFEYFSETQRNKGNFPGRFSGRQFSNSRSEMNVSTLELGDSALYLCASSTGQEGQPQHFGDGTRLSIL.

In this sample, this clone turned up once. The chain recombines TRBV19 with TRBJ2-3; D tentatively fits TRBD1 or TRBD2 (5 bases each). From germline, CDR1 is LNHDA and CDR2 SQIVND (reference sequence). The CDR3 spans 14 residues. Between the trimmed V and J ends, which lost 8 bases and 0 bases, there was a span of 12 bases. The CDR3 is CASSRGGSTDTQYF. CDR3 coding DNA: TGTGCCAGTTCTAGGGGCGGGAGCACAGATACGCAGTATTTT.

This clone turned up a few times. This chain links TRBV30 with TRBJ1-5; D might be TRBD1 (6 bases). The V gene lost 7 bases and the J gene lost 3 bases, with 13 bases spanning the gap. Germline lookup yields CDR1 GTSNPN and CDR2 SVGIG (reference sequence). The CDR3 spans 13 residues. The CDR3 loop is CAFRGGDNQPQHF. CDR3 in DNA: TGTGCCTTCAGGGGTGGGGACAATCAGCCCCAGCATTTT.

This clone came up once. The genes are TRBV18 and TRBJ1-1; no definite D call. The germline gives CDR1 KGHSH, CDR2 LQKENI. Deletions cut 4 bases from V and 3 bases from J, with 9 bases between. The CDR3 is 13 amino acids. CDR3 sequence (DNA): TGTGCCAGCTCACAGGGAGGAGACACTGAAGCTTTCTTT. Amino acid sequence: CASSQGGDTEAFF.

DNA for the CDR3: TGTGCCACCAGCAGTCGGGAGAGCGGCACTGAGCAGTTCTTC. Translating it yields CATSSRESGTEQFF. J is TRBJ2-1 and V is TRBV15, with TRBD2 as a possible D gene (6 bases). The CDR3 has 14 amino acids. Per germline, CDR1 LNHNV and CDR2 YYDKDF (reference sequence). V was pared by 3 bases and J by 9 bases, with 15 bases between.

The rearrangement links TRBV7-3 to TRBJ2-2, with a weak D call TRBD1 (5 bases). Germline V CDR1 and CDR2: SGHTA, FQGTGA. The CDR3 totals 16 residues. Trimming took off 5 bases at V and 5 bases at J, with 18 bases between the two ends. The CDR3 protein is CASSPRGSFGTGELFF. In DNA form, the CDR3 reads TGTGCCAGCAGCCCAAGGGGTAGCTTCGGGACCGGGGAGCTGTTTTTT. Full variable domain (rest looked up from reference TRBV7-3 and TRBJ2-2): GAGVSQTPSNKVTEKGKYVELRCDPISGHTALYWYRQSLGQGPEFLIYFQGTGAADDSGLPNDRFFAVRPEGSVSTLKIQRTERGDSAVYLCASSPRGSFGTGELFFGEGSRLTVL.

This clone was detected once. The chain couples TRBV29-1 to TRBJ1-2, with D uncertain. This CDR3 has 11 amino acids. CDR1 and CDR2 (germline): SQVTM, ANQGSEA. Trimming removed 8 bases at V and 8 bases at J, with 15 bases between. CDR3 sequence: CSTRWERGYTF. DNA for the CDR3: TGCAGCACTAGATGGGAGCGGGGCTACACCTTC.

The chain recombines TRBV11-3 with TRBJ1-2; D ambiguous. V shed 5 bases and J shed 4 bases, with 11 bases lying between them. The length of the CDR3 is 13 residues. Germline CDR1 reads SGHNT; CDR2 reads YENEEA. The CDR3 reads CASSPALGYGYTF. In nucleotides, the CDR3 is TGTGCCAGCAGCCCCGCCCTCGGCTATGGCTACACCTTC. The full variable domain, with the rest looked up from reference TRBV11-3 and TRBJ1-2, is EAGVVQSPRYKIIEKKQPVAFWCNPISGHNTLYWYLQNLGQGPELLIRYENEEAVDDSQLPKDRFSAERLKGVDSTLKIQPAELGDSAVYLCASSPALGYGYTFGSGTRLTVV.

The table lists this clone with a few counts. The chain combines TRBV11-3 with TRBJ2-5; D call uncertain. Trimming pared 0 bases from V and 1 base from J, leaving 0 bases between. Germline V gene data show CDR1 as SGHNT and CDR2 as YENEEA. The CDR3 sequence is 12 residues long. The CDR3 nucleotides read TGTGCCAGCAGCTTAGACCAAGAGACCCAGTACTTC. Amino acid sequence: CASSLDQETQYF. Full variable domain (outside the CDR3, taken from reference TRBV11-3 and TRBJ2-5): EAGVVQSPRYKIIEKKQPVAFWCNPISGHNTLYWYLQNLGQGPELLIRYENEEAVDDSQLPKDRFSAERLKGVDSTLKIQPAELGDSAVYLCASSLDQETQYFGPGTRLLVL.

The chain has TRBV4-1 and TRBJ1-1, with 7 positions matching TRBD1. Germline V gene data show CDR1 as MGHRA and CDR2 as YSYEKL. Trimming cost V 0 bases and J 0 bases; bases outside gene matches: 4. The CDR3 is 16 residues long. The CDR3 DNA is TGCGCCAGCAGCCAAGAGATGGGACAGCTGAACACTGAAGCTTTCTTT. This gives the protein CASSQEMGQLNTEAFF.

The chain joins TRBV30 to TRBJ2-5; D possibly corresponds to TRBD1 (6 bases). The V end lost 2 bases, the J end lost 4 bases, and 8 bases lay between the germline ends. CDR1 is GTSNPN and CDR2 is SVGIG in the germline V gene (reference sequence). This CDR3 has 12 amino acids. The CDR3 DNA reads as TGTGCCTGGAGTCGAGGGGGAGAGACCCAGTACTTC. The encoded protein is CAWSRGGETQYF.

This chain uses TRBV30 with TRBJ1-4; 8 bases align to TRBD1. Germline V CDR1 and CDR2: GTSNPN, SVGIG (reference sequence). J was trimmed by 3 bases and V by 8 bases; bases with no gene match: 11. This CDR3 has 15 amino acids. The CDR3 spells CATPGQGAANEKLFF. The CDR3 DNA follows: TGTGCCACCCCGGGGCAGGGGGCAGCTAATGAAAAACTGTTTTTT.

This rearrangement joins TRBV7-3 to TRBJ2-7; TRBD2 matches at 7 bases. V lost 2 bases, J lost 6 bases, and 7 bases stayed unmatched. Germline assignment: CDR1 SGHTA and CDR2 FQGTGA. CDR3 length equals 14 residues. The CDR3, as DNA: TGTGCCAGCAGCTTACGCGCGGGAGAGGTCGAGCAGTACTTC. Its protein is CASSLRAGEVEQYF.

The chain joins TRBV10-1 to TRBJ2-2, with D tentatively TRBD2 (5 bases). This CDR3 is 14 amino acids long. V lost 6 bases and J lost 0, with 8 bases in between. Germline-derived CDR1 and CDR2 are WNHNN and SYGVQD (reference sequence). CDR3 DNA sequence: TGCGCCAGCAGAGAGGGCTCGAACACCGGGGAGCTGTTTTTT. Translating it yields CASREGSNTGELFF.

This clone is a singleton in its sample. The chain uses TRBV11-2 and TRBJ2-3; D may be TRBD2 (5 bases). Deletions cut 3 bases from V and 4 bases from J, with 8 bases between. Looked up from germline, CDR1 is SGHAT and CDR2 is FQNNGV. The CDR3 has 13 residues. CDR3 coding DNA: TGTGCCAGCAGCTTGAGGAGGTCAGATACGCAGTATTTT. Its protein product is CASSLRRSDTQYF.

This chain connects TRBV5-1 to TRBJ2-2; 7 bases map to TRBD1. CDR3 size: 15 residues. The germline V gene has CDR1 SGHRS and CDR2 YFSETQ. V shed 4 bases, J shed 1 base, and the junction held 4 bases outside the gene matches. CDR3 nucleotide sequence: TGCGCCAGCAGCCCGGGACAGTTGAACACCGGGGAGCTGTTTTTT. Translated: CASSPGQLNTGELFF.

The chain employs TRBV6-6 and TRBJ2-1; D not resolved. Per the germline V gene, CDR1 is MNHNY and CDR2 is SVGAGI (reference sequence). Trimming shortened V by 6 bases and J by 7 bases, and 10 bases separated the two germline ends. This CDR3 is built from 12 residues. CDR3 loop: CASRPRQNEQFF. CDR3 DNA: TGTGCCAGCAGGCCCCGACAAAATGAGCAGTTCTTC.

This clone is judged large. The chain has TRBV25-1 and TRBJ2-7; tentative D call: TRBD1 (5 bases). Germline-derived CDR1 and CDR2 are MGHDK and SYGVNS. The CDR3 is 14 residues long. The V and J ends lost 6 bases and 7 bases respectively, with 19 bases between them. The CDR3 DNA follows: TGTGCCAGCAGACCGTCCGTTACAGGTCGGGAGCAGTACTTC. Translated: CASRPSVTGREQYF.

The CDR3 reads CASSLPHQGTSDHTDTQYF. In nucleotides, the CDR3 is TGCGCCAGCAGCCTCCCTCACCAAGGGACTAGCGACCACACAGATACGCAGTATTTT. V and J are TRBV5-1 and TRBJ2-3; 10 bases are shared with TRBD2. V shed 4 bases and J 2 bases; nucleotides not matched to a gene: 16. The CDR3 extends over 19 amino acids. Per germline, CDR1 SGHRS and CDR2 YFSETQ.

The CDR3 DNA is TGTGCCAGCAGCCAAGAGACCCAGTACTTC. This translates into CASSQETQYF. The chain couples TRBV14 to TRBJ2-5; D is unclear. The CDR3 contains 10 residues. Trimming shortened V by 0 bases and J by 7 bases, and 0 bases separated the two germline ends. Germline V gene data show CDR1 as SGHDN and CDR2 as FVKESK.

This chain links TRBV7-6 with TRBJ2-1; D is ambiguous. CDR3 length: 15 amino acids. Germline V gene lookup returns CDR1 SGHVS and CDR2 FNYEAQ. Trimming shortened V by 5 bases and J by 6 bases, and 17 bases separated the two germline ends. The CDR3 region has the DNA TGTGCCAGCAGCCCGATCGCCTTGGGTGGCAATGAGCAGTTCTTC. It encodes CASSPIALGGNEQFF.

In its sample, this clone was seen a few times. The genes are TRBV4-1 and TRBJ1-2, with TRBD1 as a possible D gene (6 bases). The CDR3 totals 16 residues. Trimming removed 0 bases from V and 3 bases from J, with 14 bases in between. CDR1 is MGHRA and CDR2 is YSYEKL in the germline V gene. The CDR3 spells CASSQDQAGGYYGYTF. Here the CDR3 DNA reads TGCGCCAGCAGCCAAGATCAGGCCGGGGGCTACTATGGCTACACCTTC.

This chain connects TRBV19 to TRBJ2-7; tentatively, D is TRBD1 or TRBD2 (5 bases each). The CDR3 has 16 amino acids. Germline values: CDR1 LNHDA, CDR2 SQIVND (reference sequence). Trimming left V 5 bases short and J 6 bases short, with 23 bases between. CDR3 coding DNA: TGTGCCAGTAGTTTAGCCCTGTTAGAGGGGTTTCGCGAGCAGTACTTC. Translating gives CASSLALLEGFREQYF.

The chain joins TRBV11-3 to TRBJ1-1, with D perhaps matching TRBD1 (5 bases). The CDR3 contains 14 residues. From germline, CDR1 is SGHNT and CDR2 YENEEA. The germline V and J ends were trimmed by 4 bases and 0 bases, with 9 bases remaining between them. The CDR3 coding sequence is TGTGCCAGCAGCTCCCAGGGCCTGAACACTGAAGCTTTCTTT. As protein: CASSSQGLNTEAFF.

The V gene is TRBV4-1, the J gene TRBJ2-5; 9 bases map to TRBD2. Germline trimming cut 0 bases from V and 5 bases from J; bases unmatched to any gene: 4. Germline assignment: CDR1 MGHRA and CDR2 YSYEKL. This CDR3 is built from 15 residues. CDR3 sequence (DNA): TGCGCCAGCAGCCAAGATAGCGGGAGACCGGAGACCCAGTACTTC. Encoded protein: CASSQDSGRPETQYF.

This clone has a handful of counts. The DNA of the CDR3 is TGTGCCAGCAGTTTTTTAGCGGGGTGGAACACCGGGGAGCTGTTTTTT. This codes for CASSFLAGWNTGELFF. The V gene is TRBV27, the J gene TRBJ2-2; TRBD2 matches 8 bases. This CDR3 contains 16 residues. V gave up 3 bases and J gave up 1 base; unmatched junction bases: 4. Per the germline V gene, CDR1 is MNHEY and CDR2 is SMNVEV (reference sequence).